Following are 22 T cell receptor beta chains from one sample sequenced in a study of shared clonotypes between healthy human individuals (dated by TCRdb to the early 2020s). Libraries came from the immunoSEQ multiplex PCR assay. The immuneACCESS repertoire file appears here via TCRdb, limited to in-frame rearrangements. These files lack a portion of the clones; in checked studies, under half of the deficit traces to unresolved V genes, and the cause of the others is not known. The sample contains some 2,000,000 clones, approximately 95% of them found a single time. Approximately 0.13% of the sample belongs to the ten largest clones. What was sequenced was naive CD4+ T cells sorted from blood. This specimen's cell subset or site label, per the study, means: CD45RA+ positively selected. These receptors all stem from a man aged 18 to 30 in good health.

In DNA, the CDR3 is TGTGCCAGCAGTCCCCTCGGACTAGCGGGGAGGCGGCAGTACTTC. This gives the protein CASSPLGLAGRRQYF. V gene TRBV27 combines with J gene TRBJ2-7, with TRBD2 matching over 12 bases. Trimming removed 5 bases from V and 9 bases from J; junction bases left unmatched: 11. The CDR3 has 15 residues. Germline assignment: CDR1 MNHEY and CDR2 SMNVEV (reference sequence).

This sequence joins TRBV5-6 and TRBJ2-1, with D maybe TRBD1 (7 bases). There are 16 residues in the CDR3. V was clipped by 0 bases and J by 2 bases, with 12 bases between them. Germline V gives CDR1 SGHDT, CDR2 YYEEEE. CDR3: CASSLGGGGAYNEQFF. The CDR3 DNA follows: TGTGCCAGCAGCTTGGGTGGAGGGGGCGCCTACAATGAGCAGTTCTTC.

This chain connects TRBV5-4 to TRBJ2-1; 8 bases match TRBD2. CDR1 and CDR2 from the germline V gene are SGHNT and YYREEE (reference sequence). After removal of 7 bases from V and 6 bases from J, the junction contained 9 bases not matched to a gene. The CDR3 extends over 14 amino acids. The CDR3 spells CASRGRGAANEQFF. As DNA, the CDR3 is TGTGCCAGCCGCGGGCGGGGGGCAGCCAATGAGCAGTTCTTC.

The gene calls are TRBV29-1 and TRBJ1-2; unclear D gene. CDR1 SQVTM and CDR2 ANQGSEA come from the germline V gene. Trimming left V 1 base short and J 7 bases short, with 4 bases between. The CDR3 totals 10 residues. The CDR3 bases are TGCAGCGTTGAAGCGAGTGGCTACACCTTC. It is translated as CSVEASGYTF. Using reference TRBV29-1 and TRBJ1-2 for the parts outside the CDR3, the full variable domain is SAVISQKPSRDICQRGTSLTIQCQVDSQVTMMFWYRQQPGQSLTLIATANQGSEATYESGFVIDKFPISRPNLTFSTLTVSNMSPEDSSIYLCSVEASGYTFGSGTRLTVV.

The chain couples TRBV30 to TRBJ1-3; no firm D call. From germline, CDR1 is GTSNPN and CDR2 SVGIG (reference sequence). V lost 5 bases and J lost 4, with 6 bases in between. The CDR3 runs to 11 residues. The CDR3 protein is CAWHRGNTIYF. CDR3 nucleotide sequence: TGTGCCTGGCACAGAGGAAACACCATATATTTT.

The genes are TRBV6-4 and TRBJ2-1, with TRBD2 identical over 7 bases. The CDR3 extends over 16 amino acids. Germline V CDR1 and CDR2: MRHNA, SNTAGT. V shed 3 bases, J shed 0 bases, and the junction held 5 bases outside the gene matches. The CDR3 DNA reads TGTGCCAGCAGTGAGAGGGACTACCCCTCCTACAATGAGCAGTTCTTC. It codes for CASSERDYPSYNEQFF.

The genes are TRBV2 and TRBJ1-4, with no clear D. Germline V CDR1 and CDR2: SNHLY, FYNNEI. Trimming took 6 bases from V and 4 from J, leaving 12 bases between them. The CDR3 runs to 14 residues. The CDR3 bases are TGTGCCAGCAGCGAACAAGCAGTTAATGAAAAACTGTTTTTT. It translates to CASSEQAVNEKLFF.

The chain couples TRBV25-1 to TRBJ1-2; no definite D call. V shed 6 bases and J shed 0 bases, with 8 bases lying between them. Germline CDR1 and CDR2: MGHDK and SYGVNS. This CDR3 has 13 residues. The CDR3 nucleotides are TGTGCCAGCAGCCTGACACCTAACTATGGCTACACCTTC. Translating gives CASSLTPNYGYTF.

This chain links TRBV9 with TRBJ2-7; 10 bases align to TRBD2. V lost 1 base, J lost 3 bases, and 4 bases stayed unmatched. Germline assignment: CDR1 SGDLS and CDR2 YYNGEE. This CDR3 has 15 amino acids. Here the CDR3 DNA reads TGTGCCAGCAGCGTAACTAGCGGGAACCTCTACGAGCAGTACTTC. Protein product: CASSVTSGNLYEQYF. The full variable domain, completed using reference TRBV9 and TRBJ2-7, is DSGVTQTPKHLITATGQRVTLRCSPRSGDLSVYWYQQSLDQGLQFLIQYYNGEERAKGNILERFSAQQFPDLHSELNLSSLELGDSALYFCASSVTSGNLYEQYFGPGTRLTVT.

This chain connects TRBV6-5 to TRBJ2-2; 9 bases match TRBD1. The CDR3 has 14 residues. V was clipped by 7 bases and J by 5 bases; unmatched bases: 5. Germline V lookup: CDR1 MNHEY, CDR2 SVGAGI. The CDR3 loop reads CASKRDRGTGELFF. CDR3 nucleotide sequence: TGTGCCAGCAAACGAGACAGGGGGACCGGGGAGCTGTTTTTT.

As concerns this clone: This sample also contains other DNA sequences that code for the same CDR3. This chain joins TRBV7-9 and TRBJ2-3; tentatively, D is TRBD1 (6 bases). This CDR3 has 14 amino acids. Germline V gene data show CDR1 as SEHNR and CDR2 as FQNEAQ (reference sequence). V was shortened by 0 bases and J by 3 bases, with 7 bases between the two germline ends. CDR3 in amino acids: CASSLAGGTDTQYF. DNA for the CDR3: TGTGCCAGCAGCTTAGCAGGGGGAACAGATACGCAGTATTTT. Filled out from reference TRBV7-9 and TRBJ2-3, the complete variable domain reads DTGVSQNPRHKITKRGQNVTFRCDPISEHNRLYWYRQTLGQGPEFLTYFQNEAQLEKSRLLSDRFSAERPKGSFSTLEIQRTEQGDSAMYLCASSLAGGTDTQYFGPGTRLTVL.

This chain links TRBV7-2 with TRBJ2-7, with no clear D. V was shortened by 6 bases and J by 0 bases, with 12 bases between the two germline ends. CDR3 size: 14 residues. The germline V gene encodes CDR1 SGHTA and CDR2 FQGNSA. The CDR3 sequence is CASSYGRNSYEQYF. Here the CDR3 DNA reads TGTGCCAGCAGTTATGGCAGAAACTCCTACGAGCAGTACTTC.

The chain has TRBV7-2 and TRBJ2-2; D is unresolved. Trimming took off 5 bases at V and 0 bases at J, with 10 bases between the two ends. CDR1 SGHTA and CDR2 FQGNSA come from the germline V gene. The CDR3 consists of 15 residues. DNA of the CDR3: TGTGCCAGCAGCCCCCGGTCCTCGAACACCGGGGAGCTGTTTTTT. Translating gives CASSPRSSNTGELFF.

This clone occurred once. As DNA, the CDR3 is TGTGCCAGCTCACGGCCTAGCGGGGGGTCTAGCACAGATACGCAGTATTTT. Its protein is CASSRPSGGSSTDTQYF. The chain has TRBV18 and TRBJ2-3, with TRBD2 matching 11 bases. Trimming at V came to 4 bases and at J to 0 bases, leaving 6 bases not matched to a gene. Germline lookup yields CDR1 KGHSH and CDR2 LQKENI. The CDR3 sequence is 17 residues long.

The chain combines TRBV14 with TRBJ2-5; D gene unclear. V gave up 1 base and J gave up 8 bases, with 11 bases separating them. This CDR3 has 13 residues. The germline gives CDR1 SGHDN, CDR2 FVKESK. The CDR3 loop reads CASSQAGSRTQYF. CDR3 coding DNA: TGTGCCAGCAGCCAAGCGGGTAGCCGTACCCAGTACTTC.

The count of this clone is one. The rearrangement uses TRBV5-6 and TRBJ2-3, with TRBD1 as a possible D gene (5 bases). V lost 0 bases and J 2 bases, leaving 7 bases between the germline ends. Germline V gene sequence: CDR1 SGHDT, CDR2 YYEEEE. The CDR3 is 14 amino acids. CDR3 protein: CASSLGGHTDTQYF. CDR3 nucleotides: TGTGCCAGCAGCTTGGGGGGCCACACAGATACGCAGTATTTT.

About this clone itself: The same CDR3 arises from other DNA sequences in this sample as well. The rearrangement joins TRBV18 to TRBJ2-7, with 9 positions matching TRBD1. CDR1 is KGHSH and CDR2 is LQKENI in the germline V gene. There are 13 residues in the CDR3. Unmatched junction bases numbered 0, after V lost 2 bases and J lost 4 bases. CDR3 sequence reads: CASSPGTGYEQYF. The CDR3 coding sequence is TGTGCCAGCTCACCAGGGACAGGGTACGAGCAGTACTTC.

The chain employs TRBV6-5 and TRBJ2-1; D may match TRBD1 or TRBD2 (6 bases each). This CDR3 is built from 11 residues. The germline V gene has CDR1 MNHEY and CDR2 SVGAGI. Trimming removed 5 bases from V and 15 bases from J, with 14 bases in between. The CDR3 reads CASSQGTPLFF. The CDR3 DNA reads as TGTGCCAGCAGTCAGGGGACTCCTCTGTTCTTC.

Notes on this clone: The same CDR3 also results from other DNA sequences found in this sample. This sequence joins TRBV20-1 and TRBJ2-3, with D hard to call. This CDR3 contains 11 residues. V lost 6 bases, J lost 4 bases, and 8 bases lay in between. The V gene's germline CDR1 is DFQATT and CDR2 SNEGSKA (reference sequence). CDR3 DNA sequence: TGCAGTGCCTCTCTGCCAGATACGCAGTATTTT. This gives the protein CSASLPDTQYF.

The chain couples TRBV28 to TRBJ2-1; 8 nucleotides match TRBD2. Germline-derived CDR1 and CDR2 are MDHEN and SYDVKM. The CDR3 is 11 residues long. V gave up 11 bases and J gave up 6 bases; unmatched junction bases: 3. CDR3 amino acids: CASGGANEQFF. As DNA, the CDR3 is TGTGCCTCCGGGGGGGCCAATGAGCAGTTCTTC.

Here the CDR3 reads CASSLALLEASPLHF. Here the CDR3 DNA reads TGCGCCAGCAGCTTGGCACTCCTGGAAGCTTCACCCCTCCACTTT. The chain is built from TRBV5-1 and TRBJ1-6; D is unresolved. The CDR3 is made up of 15 amino acids. CDR1 and CDR2 from the germline V gene are SGHRS and YFSETQ. V lost 0 bases and J 9 bases, leaving 13 bases between the germline ends.

This sequence joins TRBV15 and TRBJ2-2, with D perhaps TRBD1 (6 bases). This CDR3 is 16 amino acids long. The germline V and J ends were trimmed by 2 bases and 0 bases, with 10 bases remaining between them. Germline V CDR1 and CDR2: LNHNV, YYDKDF (reference sequence). The CDR3 loop reads CATSRKRTANTGELFF. Here the CDR3 DNA reads TGTGCCACCAGCAGAAAGCGGACAGCGAACACCGGGGAGCTGTTTTTT.